The 27 T cell receptor beta chains reported below all come from one sample, sequenced in a study of post-analysis software for immune sequencing data. Researchers reported that TCR beta cDNA libraries carried unique molecular identifiers. TCRdb re-derived calls from the PCR reads in MiXCR, one entry per CDR3 protein. The sample holds hundreds of thousands of distinct CDR3 sequences, about 40% seen once. Study-wide results and limits: Controls showed lower frequencies than patients for several TRBV segments, and TRBV5-6, TRBV5-1 and TRBV20-1 were among these.

Their antigens remain unidentified. The sequencing input was blood. The receptors stem from a girl aged 5-17 years with multiple sclerosis.

CDR3 bases: TGTGCCAGCAGCTTAGTAGGGACTAGCGGGAGGGTCACCCACGAGCAGTACTTC. It yields the protein CASSLVGTSGRVTHEQYF. V is TRBV11-2 and J is TRBJ2-7, with 16 bases lining up with TRBD2. The CDR3 totals 18 residues. The J segment lost 5 bases and the V segment lost 1 base, leaving 8 bases of the junction unmatched. The germline V gene encodes CDR1 SGHAT and CDR2 FQNNGV.

This clonotype was seen repeatedly, ten times or more. The rearrangement links TRBV4-1 to TRBJ1-5; no definite D call. Between the trimmed V and J ends, which lost 1 base and 0 bases, there was a span of 10 bases. Germline V gives CDR1 MGHRA, CDR2 YSYEKL. The CDR3 contains 16 residues. The CDR3 region has the DNA TGCGCCAGCAGCCAAGGTTCAGGCTATAGCAATCAGCCCCAGCATTTT. Translated, it gives CASSQGSGYSNQPQHF.

This clonotype has only a few counts. The chain couples TRBV5-1 to TRBJ1-1; D gene ambiguous. V gave up 2 bases and J gave up 10 bases, with 12 bases separating them. Germline CDR1 SGHRS, CDR2 YFSETQ. The CDR3 loop spans 12 amino acids. The CDR3 here is CASSFSGSPAFF. The CDR3, as DNA: TGCGCCAGCAGCTTCTCGGGGTCCCCAGCTTTCTTT. Together with reference TRBV5-1 and TRBJ1-1, the CDR3 gives the full variable domain: KAGVTQTPRYLIKTRGQQVTLSCSPISGHRSVSWYQQTPGQGLQFLFEYFSETQRNKGNFPGRFSGRQFSNSRSEMNVSTLELGDSALYLCASSFSGSPAFFGQGTRLTVV.

The chain recombines TRBV7-9 with TRBJ2-5; D ambiguous. V was clipped by 0 bases and J by 5 bases, with 13 bases between them. The CDR3 totals 15 residues. The germline CDR1 and CDR2 sequences are SEHNR and FQNEAQ (reference sequence). This chain's CDR3 is CASSLAVVSLETQYF. DNA for the CDR3: TGTGCCAGCAGCTTAGCGGTGGTCTCGTTGGAGACCCAGTACTTC.

This clonotype was recorded at least ten times. J is TRBJ2-3 and V is TRBV13, with D perhaps TRBD1 (6 bases). CDR1 and CDR2 from the germline V gene are PRHDT and FYEKMQ (reference sequence). The CDR3 extends over 17 amino acids. V dropped 2 bases and J dropped 0 bases, with 15 bases sitting between them. The CDR3 spells CASSLTGWGKSTDTQYF. The CDR3, as DNA: TGTGCCAGCAGCTTAACAGGGTGGGGAAAAAGCACAGATACGCAGTATTTT.

This clonotype was recorded many times. The chain links TRBV28 to TRBJ2-6; 7 nucleotides align to TRBD2. V dropped 8 bases and J dropped 0; count of bases not matched to a gene: 1. The CDR3 runs to 14 residues. Germline V lookup: CDR1 MDHEN, CDR2 SYDVKM. The chain's CDR3 is CASGRGSGANVLTF. The DNA of the CDR3 is TGTGCCAGCGGGAGGGGCTCTGGGGCCAACGTCCTGACTTTC. Full variable domain (missing parts from reference TRBV28 and TRBJ2-6): DVKVTQSSRYLVKRTGEKVFLECVQDMDHENMFWYRQDPGLGLRLIYFSYDVKMKEKGDIPEGYSVSREKKERFSLILESASTNQTSMYLCASGRGSGANVLTFGAGSRLTVL.

This clonotype was detected a few times. This chain links TRBV2 with TRBJ1-5, with TRBD1 as a possible D gene (6 bases). The length of the CDR3 is 15 residues. Trimming left V 6 bases short and J 4 bases short, with 16 bases between. CDR1 is SNHLY, CDR2 FYNNEI, per germline. The CDR3 protein is CASRGATPLNQPQHF. CDR3 DNA: TGTGCCAGCAGGGGGGCTACGCCCTTGAATCAGCCCCAGCATTTT.

This chain connects TRBV18 to TRBJ1-1; 7 bases agree with TRBD1. The germline CDR1 and CDR2 sequences are KGHSH and LQKENI. There are 14 residues in the CDR3. J was trimmed by 5 bases and V by 6 bases; bases with no gene match: 9. CDR3 nucleotide sequence: TGTGCCAGCTCCCCTGACAGGGTTCGGACTGAAGCTTTCTTT. Translated, it gives CASSPDRVRTEAFF. The full variable domain, rest sourced from reference TRBV18 and TRBJ1-1, is NAGVMQNPRHLVRRRGQEARLRCSPMKGHSHVYWYRQLPEEGLKFMVYLQKENIIDESGMPKERFSAEFPKEGPSILRIQQVVRGDSAAYFCASSPDRVRTEAFFGQGTRLTVV.

V is TRBV20-1 and J is TRBJ1-4, with D hard to call. Germline loops: CDR1 DFQATT, CDR2 SNEGSKA (reference sequence). The CDR3 length is 14 residues. V lost 1 base and J lost 8, with 14 bases in between. The CDR3 region is CSARGDGEGEKLFF. CDR3 DNA sequence: TGCAGTGCTAGAGGGGATGGGGAGGGAGAAAAACTGTTTTTT.

This clonotype came up many times. This chain uses TRBV11-2 with TRBJ1-6; possibly TRBD1 for D (6 bases). The CDR3 runs 14 residues. The V end lost 7 bases, the J end lost 8 bases, and 15 bases lay between the germline ends. The V gene's germline CDR1 is SGHAT and CDR2 FQNNGV. CDR3 sequence reads: CASTSSGADSPLHF. The CDR3 bases are TGTGCCAGCACATCTTCGGGGGCGGATTCACCCCTCCACTTT.

In its sample, this clonotype was seen many times. The chain uses TRBV10-3 and TRBJ2-3; 7 bases align to TRBD1. Germline CDR1 reads ENHRY; CDR2 reads SYGVKD. V lost 6 bases to trimming and J lost 4 bases; unmatched junction nucleotides: 7. The CDR3 has 14 amino acids. The CDR3 coding sequence is TGTGCCATCAGGAGACAGGGTCTTTCAGATACGCAGTATTTT. The encoded protein is CAIRRQGLSDTQYF.

This clonotype was counted between two and nine times. The J gene is TRBJ1-5, the V gene TRBV28, with 9 bases that match TRBD1. The germline CDR1 and CDR2 sequences are MDHEN and SYDVKM. This CDR3 comprises 15 residues. With V trimmed by 7 bases and J by 2 bases, 6 bases remained unmatched. CDR3 nucleotides: TGTGCCAGCATTAGGACAGGGGACGGCAATCAGCCCCAGCATTTT. It yields the protein CASIRTGDGNQPQHF.

This clonotype was seen a handful of times. The genes are TRBV2 and TRBJ1-4; D unresolved. Trimming pared 6 bases from V and 3 bases from J, leaving 14 bases between. Germline V gene lookup returns CDR1 SNHLY and CDR2 FYNNEI. This CDR3 has 15 amino acids. The CDR3 DNA is TGTGCCAGCAGCCCGGGCGCGGGTCCTAATGAAAAACTGTTTTTT. Its protein product is CASSPGAGPNEKLFF.

This clonotype was seen at least ten times. This chain connects TRBV12-3 or TRBV12-4 to TRBJ2-5; D not resolved. This CDR3 contains 11 residues. The V end was cut by 4 bases, the J end by 5 bases, with 5 bases between. The CDR3 reads CASSYRETQYF. The CDR3 bases are TGTGCCAGCAGTTACCGGGAGACCCAGTACTTC.

The gene calls are TRBV7-9 and TRBJ2-3, with D possibly being TRBD1 (6 bases). Germline CDR1 is SEHNR and CDR2 is FQNEAQ (reference sequence). The CDR3 totals 15 residues. The V end lost 6 bases, the J end lost 1 base, and 14 bases lay between the germline ends. The CDR3: CASSNRAGGTDTQYF. The CDR3 DNA is TGTGCCAGCAGTAACAGGGCCGGGGGCACAGATACGCAGTATTTT.

This chain connects TRBV15 to TRBJ2-1; the match to TRBD2 covers 8 bases. CDR1 is LNHNV, CDR2 YYDKDF, per germline (reference sequence). This CDR3 comprises 19 residues. The ends lost 0 bases at V and 4 bases at J; junction bases unmatched: 14. In DNA form, the CDR3 reads TGTGCCACCAGCAGAGATTCGCACAGCGGGAGAGAGTCTTACAATGAGCAGTTCTTC. It is translated as CATSRDSHSGRESYNEQFF. The variable domain in full, with the rest retrieved from reference TRBV15 and TRBJ2-1, is DAMVIQNPRYQVTQFGKPVTLSCSQTLNHNVMYWYQQKSSQAPKLLFHYYDKDFNNEADTPDNFQSRRPNTSFCFLDIRSPGLGDTAMYLCATSRDSHSGRESYNEQFFGPGTRLTVL.

The chain carries TRBV12-5 and TRBJ1-2; a weak D match, TRBD1 (5 bases). The CDR3 has 13 residues. Germline assignment: CDR1 LGHNT and CDR2 FRNRAP. Between the trimmed V and J ends, which lost 7 bases and 12 bases, there was a span of 21 bases. CDR3: CASAPPTGSGHTF. The CDR3 DNA reads TGTGCTAGTGCCCCCCCGACCGGCTCGGGACACACCTTC.

This clonotype occurred many times. J is TRBJ1-5 and V is TRBV20-1; possible D gene TRBD1, 6 bases. Between the trimmed V and J ends, which lost 2 bases and 1 base, there was a span of 9 bases. CDR1 DFQATT and CDR2 SNEGSKA come from the germline V gene (reference sequence). The CDR3 contains 14 residues. Here the CDR3 DNA reads TGCAGTGCTAGACTAAGGGGGAGCAATCAGCCCCAGCATTTT. It codes for CSARLRGSNQPQHF.

The chain couples TRBV20-1 to TRBJ2-7, with a tentative D call TRBD2 (7 bases). Germline-derived CDR1 and CDR2 are DFQATT and SNEGSKA (reference sequence). V gave up 8 bases and J gave up 0 bases, with 17 bases separating them. This CDR3 region has 14 residues. CDR3 residues: CSIQEGGSSYEQYF. The CDR3 DNA sequence: TGCAGTATCCAAGAGGGGGGGAGCTCCTACGAGCAGTACTTC.

This clonotype was counted ten times or more. The chain combines TRBV3-1 with TRBJ2-1; 15 nucleotides line up with TRBD2. V was clipped by 4 bases and J by 0 bases; unmatched bases: 7. Germline-derived CDR1 and CDR2 are LGHDT and YNNKEL (reference sequence). CDR3 length: 19 amino acids. CDR3: CASSLLPGLAGGSYNEQFF. CDR3 sequence (DNA): TGTGCCAGCAGCCTACTCCCGGGACTAGCGGGGGGCTCCTACAATGAGCAGTTCTTC.

This clonotype was seen ten or more times. V and J are TRBV24-1 and TRBJ2-7, with D uncertain. Germline assignment: CDR1 KGHDR and CDR2 SFDVKD. Trimming stripped 10 bases from V and 1 base from J, with 7 bases between. The CDR3 length is 11 residues. The chain's CDR3 is CATRQSYEQYF. The CDR3 coding sequence is TGTGCCACAAGGCAGTCCTACGAGCAGTACTTC.

The V gene is TRBV29-1, the J gene TRBJ1-1; D uncertain. The germline V gene has CDR1 SQVTM and CDR2 ANQGSEA. CDR3 length equals 13 residues. Between the trimmed V and J ends, which lost 3 bases and 5 bases, there was a span of 13 bases. Written as DNA, the CDR3 is TGCAGCGTTGAGAGCAGAGGAGGGACTGAAGCTTTCTTT. Residues: CSVESRGGTEAFF.

Worth noting for this clonotype: A much larger clone sits a single nucleotide away, making a read error possible. The V call is TRBV28, the J call TRBJ1-2; TRBD1 might be the D (5 bases). CDR1 and CDR2 (germline): MDHEN, SYDVKM. This CDR3 is built from 12 residues. Trimming pared 7 bases from V and 4 bases from J, leaving 10 bases between. The CDR3 region has the DNA TGTGCCAGCAACCGGGGCGGCTATGGCTACACCTTC. Amino acid sequence: CASNRGGYGYTF.

This clonotype came up many times. The rearrangement uses TRBV20-1 and TRBJ1-2; D perhaps matches TRBD1 (6 bases). CDR1 is DFQATT and CDR2 is SNEGSKA in the germline V gene (reference sequence). This CDR3 is 17 amino acids long. Trimming removed 0 bases at V and 8 bases at J, with 25 bases between. The CDR3 sequence is CSARDFTLSRDIGGYTF. As DNA, the CDR3 is TGCAGTGCTAGAGACTTCACTCTATCCCGGGACATAGGGGGCTACACCTTC.

Concerning this clonotype: Just one base apart from a much larger clone, this may be a read error. CDR3 amino acids: CSVSNALLREQFF. The CDR3, as DNA: TGCAGCGTCTCTAACGCCCTGCTGCGTGAGCAGTTCTTC. This sequence joins TRBV29-1 and TRBJ2-1; D gene ambiguous. V was trimmed by 6 bases and J by 9 bases, leaving 18 bases between them. The CDR3 is 13 amino acids. The germline V gene encodes CDR1 SQVTM and CDR2 ANQGSEA.

As for this clonotype: This may be a read error, as it is one base from a much larger clone. V is TRBV5-1 and J is TRBJ1-6, with D unclear. In germline, CDR1 is SGHRS, CDR2 YFSETQ. V lost 4 bases to trimming and J lost 7 bases, with 15 bases between them. The CDR3 spans 15 residues. This CDR3 reads CASSDRRRGNSPLHF. CDR3 coding DNA: TGCGCCAGCAGCGACCGCAGGAGAGGCAATTCACCCCTCCACTTT. Together with reference TRBV5-1 and TRBJ1-6, the CDR3 gives the full variable domain: KAGVTQTPRYLIKTRGQQVTLSCSPISGHRSVSWYQQTPGQGLQFLFEYFSETQRNKGNFPGRFSGRQFSNSRSEMNVSTLELGDSALYLCASSDRRRGNSPLHFGNGTRLTVT.

This clonotype was observed a handful of times. V usage is TRBV29-1 and J usage is TRBJ2-1; 10 nucleotides align to TRBD2. Trimming cost V 4 bases and J 5 bases; bases outside gene matches: 2. The CDR3 runs to 13 residues. In germline, CDR1 is SQVTM, CDR2 ANQGSEA. CDR3 sequence: CSVATSGDNEQFF. CDR3 in DNA: TGCAGCGTTGCCACTAGCGGGGACAATGAGCAGTTCTTC.